This is a list of T cell receptor beta chains from one sample in a study of Ad26.COV2.S vaccination and SARS-CoV-2 variants. Sequencing used immunoSEQ multiplex PCR; TCRdb keeps in-frame clones, though not all of them. The sample shows about 400,000 clones, around 92% of them seen only once. Material: peripheral blood, obtained in a trial of Ad26.COV2.S vaccine versus placebo. These receptors all come from a person aged 18-65 years who received the Ad26.COV2.S COVID-19 vaccine or a placebo. CDR3s include the opening cysteine and the closing phenylalanine or tryptophan. A D gene is named only where the DNA matches it firmly. Where a row states a size, it is once, few, many or the class of an expanded clone; other rows omit it.

V gene	D gene	J gene	clone size	CDR3 protein	CDR3 DNA
TRBV2	TRBD1	TRBJ1-1	NA	CASSGGTGPYTEAFF	TGTGCCAGCAGTGGAGGGACAGGGCCCTACACTGAAGCTTTCTTT
TRBV7-8	NA	TRBJ1-1	NA	CASSPTGLMNTEAFF	TGTGCCAGCAGCCCAACAGGGCTCATGAACACTGAAGCTTTCTTT
TRBV4-3	TRBD2	TRBJ2-7	NA	CASSHSGTSYEQYF	TGCGCCAGCAGCCACTCCGGGACTAGCTACGAGCAGTACTTC
TRBV25-1	TRBD1	TRBJ2-3	once	CASSEGDRAFADTQYF	TGTGCCAGCAGTGAGGGGGACAGGGCGTTTGCAGATACGCAGTATTTT
TRBV12-5	NA	TRBJ2-3	NA	CASAISDSTDTQYF	TGTGCTAGTGCCATCTCGGACAGCACAGATACGCAGTATTTT
TRBV5-1	NA	TRBJ2-2	NA	CASSGGGGAGELFF	TGCGCCAGCAGCGGAGGAGGAGGGGCCGGGGAGCTGTTTTTT
TRBV18	NA	TRBJ1-1	NA	CASSPYAYGGNTEAFF	TGTGCCAGCTCACCTTATGCCTATGGAGGGAACACTGAAGCTTTCTTT
TRBV7-2	TRBD1	TRBJ2-5	NA	CASSLNDRGLQETQYF	TGTGCCAGCAGCTTAAACGACAGGGGTCTCCAAGAGACCCAGTACTTC
TRBV4-3	NA	TRBJ1-4	once	CASSQDGATNEKLFF	TGCGCCAGCAGCCAAGACGGAGCAACTAATGAAAAACTGTTTTTT
TRBV4-1	TRBD1	TRBJ2-1	NA	CASSQDHFRDSYNEQFF	TGCGCCAGCAGCCAAGACCATTTCCGGGACAGTTACAATGAGCAGTTCTTC
TRBV6-5	NA	TRBJ1-4	NA	CATTAWGLDEKLFF	TGTGCCACAACAGCCTGGGGTTTGGATGAAAAACTGTTTTTT
TRBV11-3	NA	TRBJ2-5	NA	CASSLGRAGQETQYF	TGTGCCAGCAGCTTAGGCCGGGCAGGACAAGAGACCCAGTACTTC
TRBV5-1	NA	TRBJ2-2	NA	CASSPTLTNTGELFF	TGCGCCAGCAGCCCGACACTTACGAACACCGGGGAGCTGTTTTTT
TRBV9	NA	TRBJ2-3	NA	CASSPTSGDTQYF	TGTGCCAGCAGCCCAACAAGTGGGGATACGCAGTATTTT
TRBV28	TRBD2	TRBJ2-7	NA	CASWGLAGISYEQYF	TGTGCCAGTTGGGGACTAGCGGGGATATCCTACGAGCAGTACTTC
TRBV29-1	NA	TRBJ1-1	NA	CSVSGQNTEAFF	TGCAGCGTTTCGGGCCAGAACACTGAAGCTTTCTTT
TRBV19	TRBD2	TRBJ2-1	NA	CASSIASGGLIF	TGTGCCAGTAGTATAGCGAGCGGGGGCCTCATCTTC
TRBV7-6	TRBD2	TRBJ2-1	NA	CASSPRLAAYNEQFF	TGTGCCAGCAGCCCTAGACTAGCCGCCTACAATGAGCAGTTCTTC
TRBV6-2/TRBV6-3	TRBD2	TRBJ2-7	NA	CASSSPLAGGPYEQYF	TGTGCCAGCAGTTCCCCACTAGCGGGGGGGCCCTACGAGCAGTACTTC
TRBV27	NA	TRBJ1-1	NA	CASSFSLNTEAFF	TGTGCCAGCAGTTTCTCGTTGAACACTGAAGCTTTCTTT
TRBV7-9	NA	TRBJ1-4	NA	CASSSPRGSNEKLFF	TGTGCCAGCAGCTCCCCCAGGGGTTCTAATGAAAAACTGTTTTTT
TRBV18	NA	TRBJ1-2	NA	CASSPSQGSYGYTF	TGTGCCAGCTCACCCTCTCAGGGTTCCTATGGCTACACCTTC
TRBV19	TRBD2	TRBJ2-3	NA	CASSIVSGGLVTQYF	TGTGCCAGTAGTATAGTATCGGGGGGGCTAGTTACGCAGTATTTT
TRBV5-1	NA	TRBJ1-4	NA	CASSLTGPTNEKLFF	TGCGCCAGCAGCTTAACAGGGCCTACTAATGAAAAACTGTTTTTT
TRBV6-2/TRBV6-3	NA	TRBJ1-1	many	CASSIRAGVTEAFF	TGTGCCAGCAGTATCCGTGCGGGGGTCACTGAAGCTTTCTTT
TRBV19	TRBD1	TRBJ2-5	once	CASSKQGAETQYF	TGTGCCAGTAGTAAACAGGGGGCAGAGACCCAGTACTTC
TRBV12-5	TRBD2	TRBJ2-5	NA	CASGLGLAEETQYF	TGTGCTAGTGGTTTGGGACTAGCGGAAGAGACCCAGTACTTC
TRBV7-9	TRBD1	TRBJ1-5	NA	CASSAQQGVGNQPQHF	TGTGCCAGCAGCGCCCAACAGGGGGTCGGCAATCAGCCCCAGCATTTT
TRBV4-1	NA	TRBJ2-3	NA	CASSQVAGSTDTQYF	TGCGCCAGCAGCCAAGTGGCGGGGAGCACAGATACGCAGTATTTT
TRBV9	NA	TRBJ1-2	NA	CASSAVNGDGYTF	TGTGCCAGCAGCGCTGTAAACGGGGATGGCTACACCTTC
TRBV15	TRBD1	TRBJ1-4	NA	CATSRDSGQGAEKLFF	TGTGCCACCAGCAGAGATAGTGGGCAGGGGGCTGAAAAACTGTTTTTT
TRBV5-1	NA	TRBJ2-7	NA	CASSVADQGPYEQYF	TGCGCCAGCAGCGTGGCGGATCAAGGTCCCTACGAGCAGTACTTC